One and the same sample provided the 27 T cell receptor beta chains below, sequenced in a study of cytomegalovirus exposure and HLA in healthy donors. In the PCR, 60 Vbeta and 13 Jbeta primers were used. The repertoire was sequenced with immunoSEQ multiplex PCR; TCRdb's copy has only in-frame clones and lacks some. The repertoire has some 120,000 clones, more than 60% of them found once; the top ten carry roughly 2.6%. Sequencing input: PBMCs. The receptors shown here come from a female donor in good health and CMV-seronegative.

In DNA, the CDR3 is TGCGCCAGCAGCCAAGATCGAAGCGGGGCGGTCACCTACGAGCAGTACTTC. This codes for CASSQDRSGAVTYEQYF. This chain joins TRBV4-3 and TRBJ2-5, with 7 bases matching TRBD2. The J call may be faulty, since TRBJ2-7 better matches the DNA end. Germline CDR1 is LGHNA and CDR2 is YSLEER. The CDR3 is 17 residues long.

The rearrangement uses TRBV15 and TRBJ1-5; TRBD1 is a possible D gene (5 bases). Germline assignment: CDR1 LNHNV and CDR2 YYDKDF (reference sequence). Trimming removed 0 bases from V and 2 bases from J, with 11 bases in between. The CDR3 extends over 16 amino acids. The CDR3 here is CATSRDRADGNQPQHF. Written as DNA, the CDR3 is TGTGCCACCAGCAGAGACAGGGCGGATGGCAATCAGCCCCAGCATTTT.

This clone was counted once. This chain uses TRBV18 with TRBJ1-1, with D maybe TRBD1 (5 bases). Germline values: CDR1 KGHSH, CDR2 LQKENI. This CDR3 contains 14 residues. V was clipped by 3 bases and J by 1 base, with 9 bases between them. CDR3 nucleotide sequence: TGTGCCAGCTCACCGGGGGGGACGAACACTGAAGCTTTCTTT. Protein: CASSPGGTNTEAFF.

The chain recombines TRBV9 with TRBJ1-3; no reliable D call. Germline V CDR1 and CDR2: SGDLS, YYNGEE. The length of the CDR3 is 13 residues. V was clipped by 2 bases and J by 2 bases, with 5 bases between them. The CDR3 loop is CASSVHPGNTIYF. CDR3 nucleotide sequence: TGTGCCAGCAGCGTCCATCCTGGAAACACCATATATTTT.

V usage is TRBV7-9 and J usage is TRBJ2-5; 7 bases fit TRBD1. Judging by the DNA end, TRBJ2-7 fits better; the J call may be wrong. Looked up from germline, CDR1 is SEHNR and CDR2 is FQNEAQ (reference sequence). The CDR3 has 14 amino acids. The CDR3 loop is CASSHKTTGVEQYF. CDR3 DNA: TGTGCCAGCAGCCACAAAACTACAGGGGTCGAGCAGTACTTC.

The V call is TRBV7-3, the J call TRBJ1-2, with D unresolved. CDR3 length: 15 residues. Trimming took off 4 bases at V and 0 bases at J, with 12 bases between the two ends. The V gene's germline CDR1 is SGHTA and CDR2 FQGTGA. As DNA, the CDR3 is TGTGCCAGCAGCTCAAACAGTGCGTCTAACTATGGCTACACCTTC. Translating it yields CASSSNSASNYGYTF.

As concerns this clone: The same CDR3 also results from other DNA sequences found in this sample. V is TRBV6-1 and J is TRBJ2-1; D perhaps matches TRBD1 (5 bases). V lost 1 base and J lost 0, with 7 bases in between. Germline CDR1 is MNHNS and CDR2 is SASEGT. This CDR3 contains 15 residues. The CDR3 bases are TGTGCCAGCAGTGAAGTAACAGGCTCCTACAATGAGCAGTTCTTC. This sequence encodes CASSEVTGSYNEQFF.

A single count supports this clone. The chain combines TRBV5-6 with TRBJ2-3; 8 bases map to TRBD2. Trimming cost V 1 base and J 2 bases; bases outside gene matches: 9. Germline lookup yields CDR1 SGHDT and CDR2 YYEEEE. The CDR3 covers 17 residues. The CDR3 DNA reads TGTGCCAGCAGCTTGCCCCGAGGGACTAGGGTCACAGATACGCAGTATTTT. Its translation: CASSLPRGTRVTDTQYF.

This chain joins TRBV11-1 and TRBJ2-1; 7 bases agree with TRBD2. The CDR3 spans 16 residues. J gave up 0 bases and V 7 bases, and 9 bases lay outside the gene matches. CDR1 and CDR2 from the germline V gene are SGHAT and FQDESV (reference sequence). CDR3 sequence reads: CASTQRGSYSYNEQFF. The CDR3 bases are TGTGCCAGCACCCAGCGGGGTTCCTACTCCTACAATGAGCAGTTCTTC.

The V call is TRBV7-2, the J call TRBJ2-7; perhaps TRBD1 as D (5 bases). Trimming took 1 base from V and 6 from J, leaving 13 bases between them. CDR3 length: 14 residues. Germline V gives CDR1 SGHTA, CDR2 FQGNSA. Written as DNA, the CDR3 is TGTGCCAGCAGCTTAGGTGACAGTAGGTTCGAGCAGTACTTC. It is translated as CASSLGDSRFEQYF. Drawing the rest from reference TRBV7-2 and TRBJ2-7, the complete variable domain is GAGVSQSPSNKVTEKGKDVELRCDPISGHTALYWYRQSLGQGLEFLIYFQGNSAPDKSGLPSDRFSAERTGGSVSTLTIQRTQQEDSAVYLCASSLGDSRFEQYFGPGTRLTVT.

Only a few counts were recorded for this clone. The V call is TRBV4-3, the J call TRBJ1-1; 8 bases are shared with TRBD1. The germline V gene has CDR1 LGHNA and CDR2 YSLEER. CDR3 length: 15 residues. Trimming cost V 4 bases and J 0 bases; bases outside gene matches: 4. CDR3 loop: CASSRLTGVNTEAFF. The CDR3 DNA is TGCGCCAGCAGCCGCTTGACAGGGGTGAACACTGAAGCTTTCTTT.

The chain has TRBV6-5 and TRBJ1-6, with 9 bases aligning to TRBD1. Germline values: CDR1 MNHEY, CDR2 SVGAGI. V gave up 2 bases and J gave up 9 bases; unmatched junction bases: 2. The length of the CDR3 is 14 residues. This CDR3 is CASSYGQGPSPLHF. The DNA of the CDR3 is TGTGCCAGCAGTTACGGACAGGGGCCTTCACCCCTCCACTTT.

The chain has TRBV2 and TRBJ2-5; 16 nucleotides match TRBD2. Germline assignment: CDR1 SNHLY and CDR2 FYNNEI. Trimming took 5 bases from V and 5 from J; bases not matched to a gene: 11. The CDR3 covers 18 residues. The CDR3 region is CASSWVGTSGGAGETQYF. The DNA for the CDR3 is TGTGCCAGCAGTTGGGTCGGGACTAGCGGGGGGGCGGGGGAGACCCAGTACTTC.

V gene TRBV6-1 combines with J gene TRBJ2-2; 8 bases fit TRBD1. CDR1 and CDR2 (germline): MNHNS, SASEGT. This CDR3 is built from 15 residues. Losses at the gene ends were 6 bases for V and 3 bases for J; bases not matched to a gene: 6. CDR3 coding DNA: TGTGCCAGCAGGGCCGGGACAGGAGACACCGGGGAGCTGTTTTTT. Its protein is CASRAGTGDTGELFF.

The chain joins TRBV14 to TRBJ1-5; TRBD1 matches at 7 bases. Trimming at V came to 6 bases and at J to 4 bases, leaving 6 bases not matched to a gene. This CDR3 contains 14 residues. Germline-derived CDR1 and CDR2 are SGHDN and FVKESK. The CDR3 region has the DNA TGTGCCAGCAGAACAGGGGTAGGTAATCAGCCCCAGCATTTT. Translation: CASRTGVGNQPQHF.

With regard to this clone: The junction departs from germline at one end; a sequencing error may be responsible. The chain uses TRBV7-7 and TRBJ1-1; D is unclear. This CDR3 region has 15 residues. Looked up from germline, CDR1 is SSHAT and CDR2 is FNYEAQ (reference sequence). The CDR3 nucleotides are TGTGCTAGCAGCTTAGTTAAGGAGGTGGACACTGAAGCTTTCTTT. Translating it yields CASSLVKEVDTEAFF.

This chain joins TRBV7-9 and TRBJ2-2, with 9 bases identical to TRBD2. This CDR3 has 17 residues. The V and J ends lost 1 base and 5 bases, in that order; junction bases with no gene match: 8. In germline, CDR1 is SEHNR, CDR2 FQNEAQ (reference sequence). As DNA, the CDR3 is TGTGCCAGCAGCTTAGTCGGCCTAGCGGGGACAACCGGGGAGCTGTTTTTT. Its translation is CASSLVGLAGTTGELFF.

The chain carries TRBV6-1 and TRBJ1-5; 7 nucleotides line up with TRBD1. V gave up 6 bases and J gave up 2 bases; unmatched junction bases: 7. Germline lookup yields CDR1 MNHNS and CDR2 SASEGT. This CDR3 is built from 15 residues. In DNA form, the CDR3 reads TGTGCCAGCAGGCCTACAGGGGCAGGCAATCAGCCCCAGCATTTT. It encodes CASRPTGAGNQPQHF.

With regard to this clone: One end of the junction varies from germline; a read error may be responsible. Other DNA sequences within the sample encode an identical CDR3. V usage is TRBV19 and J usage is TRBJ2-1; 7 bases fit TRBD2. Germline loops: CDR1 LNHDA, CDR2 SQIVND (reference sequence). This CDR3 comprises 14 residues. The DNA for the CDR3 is TGTGCCAGTAGTAGGGGGGGAGATAACAATGAACAGTTCTTC. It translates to CASSRGGDNNEQFF.

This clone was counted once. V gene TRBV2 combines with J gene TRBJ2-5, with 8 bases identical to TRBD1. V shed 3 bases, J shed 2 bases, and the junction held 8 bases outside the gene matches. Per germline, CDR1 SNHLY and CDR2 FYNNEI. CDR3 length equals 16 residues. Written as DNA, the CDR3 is TGTGCCAGCAGTGAGGTGACAGGGGCTTTTCAAGAGACCCAGTACTTC. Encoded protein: CASSEVTGAFQETQYF.

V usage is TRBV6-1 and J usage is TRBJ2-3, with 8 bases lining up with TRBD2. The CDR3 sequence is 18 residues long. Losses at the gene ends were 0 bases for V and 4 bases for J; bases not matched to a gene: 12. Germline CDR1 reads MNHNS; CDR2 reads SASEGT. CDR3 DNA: TGTGCCAGCAGTGAAGCGGTAGGGTCGGGGGGGCGCGCAGATACGCAGTATTTT. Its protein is CASSEAVGSGGRADTQYF.

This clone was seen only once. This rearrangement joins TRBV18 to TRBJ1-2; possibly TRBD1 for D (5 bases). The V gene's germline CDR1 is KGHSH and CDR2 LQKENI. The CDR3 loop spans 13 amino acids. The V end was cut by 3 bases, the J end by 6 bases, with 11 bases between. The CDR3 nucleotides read TGTGCCAGCTCACCGGGACGCGGGGATGGCTACACCTTC. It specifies CASSPGRGDGYTF.

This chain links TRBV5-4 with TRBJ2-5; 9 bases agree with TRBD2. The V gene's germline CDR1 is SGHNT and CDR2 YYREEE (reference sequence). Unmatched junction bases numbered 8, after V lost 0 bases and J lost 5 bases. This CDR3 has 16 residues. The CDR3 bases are TGTGCCAGCAGCTTGGGGGGCGGGGGGGCCCCTGAGACCCAGTACTTC. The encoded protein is CASSLGGGGAPETQYF.

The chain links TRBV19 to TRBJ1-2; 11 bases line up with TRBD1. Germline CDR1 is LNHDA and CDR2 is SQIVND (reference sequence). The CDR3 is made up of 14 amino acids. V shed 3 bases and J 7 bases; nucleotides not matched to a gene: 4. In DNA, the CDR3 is TGTGCCAGTAGTATTACAGGACAGGGGGCTGGCTACACCTTC. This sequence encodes CASSITGQGAGYTF.

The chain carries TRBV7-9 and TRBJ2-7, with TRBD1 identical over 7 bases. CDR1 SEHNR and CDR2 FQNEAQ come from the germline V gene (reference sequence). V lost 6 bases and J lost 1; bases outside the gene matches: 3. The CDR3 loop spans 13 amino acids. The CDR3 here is CASSMTGSYEQYF. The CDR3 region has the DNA TGTGCCAGCAGTATGACAGGGTCCTACGAGCAGTACTTC.

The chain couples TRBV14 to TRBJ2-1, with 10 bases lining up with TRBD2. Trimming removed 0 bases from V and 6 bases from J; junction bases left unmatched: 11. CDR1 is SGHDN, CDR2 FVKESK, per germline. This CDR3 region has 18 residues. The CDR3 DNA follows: TGTGCCAGCAGCCAAGATTATTCGCGGCTAGCGGGGGTCAATGAGCAGTTCTTC. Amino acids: CASSQDYSRLAGVNEQFF.

The CDR3 bases are TGTGCCAGCAGCTCCGGACAGGGGGCCTACAATGAGCAGTTCTTC. Translated, it gives CASSSGQGAYNEQFF. The V gene is TRBV5-5, the J gene TRBJ2-1; the match to TRBD1 covers 10 bases. Losses at the gene ends were 3 bases for V and 2 bases for J; bases not matched to a gene: 2. The CDR3 covers 15 residues. Germline CDR1 reads SGHKS; CDR2 reads YYEKEE (reference sequence). Using reference TRBV5-5 and TRBJ2-1 for the parts outside the CDR3, the full variable domain is DAGVTQSPTHLIKTRGQQVTLRCSPISGHKSVSWYQQVLGQGPQFIFQYYEKEERGRGNFPDRFSARQFPNYSSELNVNALLLGDSALYLCASSSGQGAYNEQFFGPGTRLTVL.